One and the same sample provided the 22 T cell receptor beta chains below, sequenced in a study of vaccination and CD4 T cells after COVID-19. The antigens these receptors bind are not known. Noted treatment: approximately 9-day PBMC culture with coronavirus spike peptide pools or control peptides (ViraFEST assay). Sequencing of the DNA from cultured CD4+ T cells was carried out with the Oncomine TCR Beta short-read assay. MiXCR, applied by TCRdb to the PCR reads, yields one record per CDR3 protein. The sample has more than 7,500 distinct CDR3 sequences; around 23% are singletons. Sequenced input: cultured CD4+ T cells from blood. Receptors were obtained from a human donor with COVID-19.

The J gene is TRBJ2-5, the V gene TRBV12-3 or TRBV12-4; a weak D match, TRBD1 (6 bases). There are 15 residues in the CDR3. V lost 3 bases and J 4 bases, leaving 15 bases between the germline ends. CDR3 sequence (DNA): TGTGCCAGCAGTTTGGGGCAGGGGTTAGGAGAGACCCAGTACTTC. Encoded protein: CASSLGQGLGETQYF.

The rearrangement links TRBV11-2 to TRBJ2-7, with TRBD1 as a possible D gene (7 bases). The CDR3 contains 13 residues. Trimming took off 5 bases at V and 8 bases at J, with 16 bases between the two ends. Germline loops: CDR1 SGHAT, CDR2 FQNNGV. The CDR3 loop reads CASSRAGGIQQYF. The CDR3 DNA follows: TGTGCCAGCAGCCGAGCAGGGGGGATTCAGCAGTACTTC.

The rearrangement joins TRBV6-2 or TRBV6-3 to TRBJ2-4; 9 nucleotides agree with TRBD1. CDR1 is MNHEY and CDR2 is SVGEGT in the germline V gene. Germline trimming cut 6 bases from V and 7 bases from J; bases unmatched to any gene: 10. CDR3 size: 15 residues. The CDR3 nucleotides read TGTGCCAGCAGCCGTCCCGGGACAGGGAACAACATTCAGTACTTC. It codes for CASSRPGTGNNIQYF.

In its sample, this clonotype was seen once. The chain links TRBV4-2 to TRBJ2-2, with 9 bases fitting TRBD1. In germline, CDR1 is LGHNA, CDR2 YNFKEQ. The CDR3 is made up of 15 amino acids. The V gene end was trimmed by 4 bases and the J gene end by 7 bases; junction bases not matched to a gene: 7. The CDR3 protein is CASSRTGQGIGELFF. The CDR3 bases are TGTGCCAGCAGCCGTACGGGACAGGGCATCGGGGAGCTGTTTTTT.

This chain joins TRBV5-5 and TRBJ2-5; TRBD1 might be the D (5 bases). CDR1 is SGHKS, CDR2 YYEKEE, per germline (reference sequence). V was clipped by 2 bases and J by 0 bases, with 11 bases between them. The CDR3 runs 15 residues. CDR3 amino acids: CASSFLRQYQETQYF. CDR3 DNA: TGTGCCAGCAGCTTTCTAAGACAGTACCAAGAGACCCAGTACTTC. The complete variable domain, with remaining parts taken from reference TRBV5-5 and TRBJ2-5, reads DAGVTQSPTHLIKTRGQQVTLRCSPISGHKSVSWYQQVLGQGPQFIFQYYEKEERGRGNFPDRFSARQFPNYSSELNVNALLLGDSALYLCASSFLRQYQETQYFGPGTRLLVL.

The chain carries TRBV5-6 and TRBJ2-5, with 11 bases identical to TRBD2. CDR3 length: 15 residues. J was trimmed by 7 bases and V by 5 bases; bases with no gene match: 10. Germline V lookup: CDR1 SGHDT, CDR2 YYEEEE. The chain's CDR3 is CASRRVSGGVGTQYF. For the CDR3, the DNA is TGTGCCAGCAGGCGAGTTAGCGGGGGGGTCGGGACCCAGTACTTC.

This clonotype was observed a few times. The J gene is TRBJ1-1, the V gene TRBV19; tentative D call: TRBD1 (5 bases). Germline lookup yields CDR1 LNHDA and CDR2 SQIVND (reference sequence). The CDR3 contains 13 residues. V lost 6 bases and J lost 5, with 13 bases in between. The CDR3 DNA sequence: TGTGCCAGTAGCGTCAGGGTTGGGACTGAAGCTTTCTTT. Encoded protein: CASSVRVGTEAFF.

The chain has TRBV11-2 and TRBJ2-3, with 12 nucleotides matching TRBD2. The CDR3 runs 20 residues. Germline lookup yields CDR1 SGHAT and CDR2 FQNNGV. After removal of 2 bases from V and 2 bases from J, the junction contained 14 bases not matched to a gene. The CDR3 sequence is CASSLSSTSGGPSPTDTQYF. The CDR3, as DNA: TGTGCCAGCAGCTTATCCTCGACTAGCGGGGGCCCTTCCCCCACAGATACGCAGTATTTT.

This clonotype was detected a few times. The gene calls are TRBV7-3 and TRBJ2-1, with 9 bases fitting TRBD2. The CDR3 loop spans 15 amino acids. Germline CDR1 SGHTA, CDR2 FQGTGA. V lost 5 bases and J lost 8; bases outside the gene matches: 10. For the CDR3, the DNA is TGTGCCAGCAGCCCACTGGCGGGGGGGCGGGATGAGCAGTTCTTC. Protein: CASSPLAGGRDEQFF.

This chain uses TRBV7-2 with TRBJ1-5; D is possibly TRBD1 (5 bases). The CDR3 is 15 residues long. Trimming removed 1 base at V and 6 bases at J, with 13 bases between. CDR1 SGHTA and CDR2 FQGNSA come from the germline V gene. The CDR3 protein is CASSLEGTVSQPQHF. The CDR3 nucleotides are TGTGCCAGCAGCTTAGAGGGGACGGTTAGTCAGCCCCAGCATTTT.

The chain couples TRBV14 to TRBJ2-1, with D maybe TRBD2 (6 bases). The CDR3 covers 16 residues. Germline CDR1 SGHDN, CDR2 FVKESK. Trimming removed 1 base at V and 8 bases at J, with 18 bases between. The CDR3 spells CASSQVSGGLVHEQFF. The DNA for the CDR3 is TGTGCCAGCAGCCAAGTATCCGGGGGTTTAGTCCATGAGCAGTTCTTC.

CDR3 sequence (DNA): TGTGCCAGTAAGGAAGGAGCATATGGCTACACCTTC. This gives the protein CASKEGAYGYTF. The chain recombines TRBV19 with TRBJ1-2; D ambiguous. Looked up from germline, CDR1 is LNHDA and CDR2 is SQIVND (reference sequence). The CDR3 is 12 residues long. Trimming took 7 bases from V and 5 from J, leaving 11 bases between them.

This clonotype was found a few times. V usage is TRBV11-3 and J usage is TRBJ2-5, with D perhaps TRBD2 (5 bases). V lost 2 bases to trimming and J lost 5 bases, with 15 bases between them. Germline lookup yields CDR1 SGHNT and CDR2 YENEEA. The CDR3 loop spans 15 amino acids. This CDR3 reads CASSLSSGSGETQYF. In DNA form, the CDR3 reads TGTGCCAGCAGCTTATCTTCGGGGTCGGGGGAGACCCAGTACTTC.

There are a few counts of this clonotype. This chain uses TRBV6-1 with TRBJ1-3, with D possibly matching TRBD1 (5 bases). The CDR3 is made up of 13 amino acids. CDR1 is MNHNS, CDR2 SASEGT, per germline. Deletions cut 8 bases from V and 3 bases from J, with 11 bases between. The CDR3 DNA reads as TGTGCCAGCGTCACGGACATTGGAAACACCATATATTTT. It specifies CASVTDIGNTIYF.

The chain carries TRBV29-1 and TRBJ2-3; a weak D match, TRBD1 (5 bases). With 3 bases removed from V and 4 bases from J, the gap between germline ends came to 11 bases. CDR3 length: 13 amino acids. Germline V lookup: CDR1 SQVTM, CDR2 ANQGSEA. For the CDR3, the DNA is TGCAGCGTTGACCTCGGACAAGCAGATACGCAGTATTTT. Protein sequence: CSVDLGQADTQYF.

This clonotype was seen only a few times. The chain couples TRBV9 to TRBJ1-5, with D possibly TRBD1 on 5 matching bases. Germline-derived CDR1 and CDR2 are SGDLS and YYNGEE. CDR3 size: 15 residues. V lost 4 bases and J 2 bases, leaving 13 bases between the germline ends. This chain's CDR3 is CASSPGMGGNQPQHF. CDR3 nucleotides: TGTGCCAGCAGCCCGGGGATGGGGGGCAATCAGCCCCAGCATTTT. The whole variable domain, filled in from reference TRBV9 and TRBJ1-5, reads DSGVTQTPKHLITATGQRVTLRCSPRSGDLSVYWYQQSLDQGLQFLIQYYNGEERAKGNILERFSAQQFPDLHSELNLSSLELGDSALYFCASSPGMGGNQPQHFGDGTRLSIL.

This chain joins TRBV6-2 or TRBV6-3 and TRBJ2-1, with TRBD2 matching over 12 bases. CDR1 is MNHEY and CDR2 is SVGEGT in the germline V gene. Trimming took 2 bases from V and 3 from J; bases not matched to a gene: 8. CDR3 size: 18 residues. The CDR3 coding sequence is TGTGCCAGCAGTTACACCCCCCGACTAGCGGGGGTCTACAATGAGCAGTTCTTC. As protein: CASSYTPRLAGVYNEQFF.

The chain couples TRBV20-1 to TRBJ2-3; no reliable D call. The ends were cut back, 1 base at V and 3 bases at J, with 8 bases in the middle. This CDR3 comprises 13 residues. CDR1 DFQATT and CDR2 SNEGSKA come from the germline V gene (reference sequence). The CDR3 coding sequence is TGCAGTGCTAGAGGTGTGGGTACAGATACGCAGTATTTT. The encoded protein is CSARGVGTDTQYF.

The chain employs TRBV5-1 and TRBJ2-7; possibly TRBD1 or TRBD2 for D (6 bases each). Germline V lookup: CDR1 SGHRS, CDR2 YFSETQ. CDR3 size: 14 residues. Trimming left V 0 bases short and J 3 bases short, with 10 bases between. CDR3 in DNA: TGCGCCAGCAGCTTGGGACAGGAGGGCTACGAGCAGTACTTC. As protein: CASSLGQEGYEQYF. Using reference TRBV5-1 and TRBJ2-7 for the parts outside the CDR3, the full variable domain is KAGVTQTPRYLIKTRGQQVTLSCSPISGHRSVSWYQQTPGQGLQFLFEYFSETQRNKGNFPGRFSGRQFSNSRSEMNVSTLELGDSALYLCASSLGQEGYEQYFGPGTRLTVT.

J is TRBJ2-2 and V is TRBV11-3; D perhaps matches TRBD2 (6 bases). This CDR3 contains 14 residues. CDR1 and CDR2 (germline): SGHNT, YENEEA. V was clipped by 7 bases and J by 3 bases, with 12 bases between them. This CDR3 is CASTQREDTGELFF. The CDR3 bases are TGTGCCAGCACCCAAAGGGAGGACACCGGGGAGCTGTTTTTT.

The rearrangement joins TRBV28 to TRBJ1-1; D perhaps matches TRBD1 (6 bases). The CDR3 contains 13 residues. Germline V lookup: CDR1 MDHEN, CDR2 SYDVKM. The germline V and J ends were trimmed by 9 bases and 2 bases, with 13 bases remaining between them. The CDR3 sequence: CASTTGTNTEAFF. The CDR3 DNA is TGTGCCAGTACCACAGGGACTAACACTGAAGCTTTCTTT.

This chain uses TRBV6-1 with TRBJ2-7; no clear D gene. This CDR3 comprises 15 residues. V was pared by 2 bases and J by 7 bases, with 18 bases between. Germline loops: CDR1 MNHNS, CDR2 SASEGT. The CDR3 DNA is TGTGCCAGCAGTGAAAACCGGAACGTACCTGGAGAGCAGTACTTC. Its translation: CASSENRNVPGEQYF.